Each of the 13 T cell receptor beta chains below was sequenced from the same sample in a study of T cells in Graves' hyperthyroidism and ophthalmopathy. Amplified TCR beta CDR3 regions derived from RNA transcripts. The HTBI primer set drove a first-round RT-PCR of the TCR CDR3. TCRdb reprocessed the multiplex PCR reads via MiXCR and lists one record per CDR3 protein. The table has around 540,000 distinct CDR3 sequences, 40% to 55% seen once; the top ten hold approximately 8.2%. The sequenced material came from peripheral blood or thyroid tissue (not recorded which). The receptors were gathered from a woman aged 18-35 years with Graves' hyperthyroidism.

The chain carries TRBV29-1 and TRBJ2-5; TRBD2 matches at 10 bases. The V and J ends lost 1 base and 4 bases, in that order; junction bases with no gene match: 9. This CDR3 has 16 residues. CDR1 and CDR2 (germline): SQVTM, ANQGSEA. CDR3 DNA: TGCAGCGTTGAAGTTCTAGCGGGAGTAGGTTTAGAGACCCAGTACTTC. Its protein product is CSVEVLAGVGLETQYF. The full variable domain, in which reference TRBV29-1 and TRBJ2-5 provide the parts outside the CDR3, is SAVISQKPSRDICQRGTSLTIQCQVDSQVTMMFWYRQQPGQSLTLIATANQGSEATYESGFVIDKFPISRPNLTFSTLTVSNMSPEDSSIYLCSVEVLAGVGLETQYFGPGTRLLVL.

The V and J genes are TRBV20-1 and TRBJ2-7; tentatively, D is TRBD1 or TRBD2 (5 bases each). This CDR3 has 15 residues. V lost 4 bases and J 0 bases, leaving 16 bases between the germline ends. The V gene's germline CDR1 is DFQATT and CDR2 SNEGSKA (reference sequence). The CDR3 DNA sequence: TGCAGTGCTATTAAAATGGGGGAGTACTCCTACGAGCAGTACTTC. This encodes CSAIKMGEYSYEQYF.

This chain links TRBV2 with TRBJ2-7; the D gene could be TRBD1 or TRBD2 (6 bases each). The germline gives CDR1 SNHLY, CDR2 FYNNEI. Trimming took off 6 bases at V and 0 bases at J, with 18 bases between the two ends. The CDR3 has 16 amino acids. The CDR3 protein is CASSQASGEDSYEQYF. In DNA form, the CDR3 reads TGTGCCAGCAGCCAAGCCTCAGGGGAGGACTCCTACGAGCAGTACTTC.

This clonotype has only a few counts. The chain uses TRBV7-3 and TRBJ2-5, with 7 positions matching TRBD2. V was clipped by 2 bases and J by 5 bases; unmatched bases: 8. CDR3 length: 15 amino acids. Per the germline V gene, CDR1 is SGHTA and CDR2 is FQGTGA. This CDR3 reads CASSLASGEYETQYF. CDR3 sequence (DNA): TGTGCCAGCAGCTTAGCGAGCGGGGAGTATGAGACCCAGTACTTC.

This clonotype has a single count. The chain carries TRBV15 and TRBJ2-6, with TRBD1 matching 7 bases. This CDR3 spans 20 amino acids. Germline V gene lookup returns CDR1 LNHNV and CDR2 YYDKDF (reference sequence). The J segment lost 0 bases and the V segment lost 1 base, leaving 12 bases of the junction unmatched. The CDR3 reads CATSRGDRRVGLSGANVLTF. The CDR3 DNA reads TGTGCCACCAGCAGAGGGGACAGAAGGGTCGGACTCTCTGGGGCCAACGTCCTGACTTTC.

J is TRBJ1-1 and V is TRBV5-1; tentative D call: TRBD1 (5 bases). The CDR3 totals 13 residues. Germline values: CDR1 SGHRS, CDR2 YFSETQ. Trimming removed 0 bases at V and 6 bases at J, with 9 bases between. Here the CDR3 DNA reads TGCGCCAGCAGCTTGGGACAGAGCGCTGAAGCTTTCTTT. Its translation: CASSLGQSAEAFF.

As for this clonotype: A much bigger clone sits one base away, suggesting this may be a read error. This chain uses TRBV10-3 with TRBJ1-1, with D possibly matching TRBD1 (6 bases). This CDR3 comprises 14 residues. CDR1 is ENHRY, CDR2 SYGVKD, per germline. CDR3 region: CASSESVGGLEAFF. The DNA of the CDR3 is TGTGCCAGCAGTGAGTCGGTGGGGGGGCTTGAAGCTTTCTTT.

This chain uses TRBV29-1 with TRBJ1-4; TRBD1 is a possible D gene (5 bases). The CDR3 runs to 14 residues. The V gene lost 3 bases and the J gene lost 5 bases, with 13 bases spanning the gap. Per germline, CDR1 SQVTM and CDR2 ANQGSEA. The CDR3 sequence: CSVDGAGRNEKLFF. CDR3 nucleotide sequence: TGCAGCGTTGACGGGGCTGGAAGAAATGAAAAACTGTTTTTT. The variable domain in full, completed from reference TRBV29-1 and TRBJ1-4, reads SAVISQKPSRDICQRGTSLTIQCQVDSQVTMMFWYRQQPGQSLTLIATANQGSEATYESGFVIDKFPISRPNLTFSTLTVSNMSPEDSSIYLCSVDGAGRNEKLFFGSGTQLSVL.

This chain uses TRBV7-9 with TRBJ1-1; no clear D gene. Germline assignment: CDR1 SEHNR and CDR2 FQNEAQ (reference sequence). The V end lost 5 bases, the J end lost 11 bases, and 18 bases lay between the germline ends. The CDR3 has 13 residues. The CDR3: CASSVAHLREAFF. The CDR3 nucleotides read TGTGCCAGCAGCGTCGCTCACTTGAGGGAGGCTTTCTTT.

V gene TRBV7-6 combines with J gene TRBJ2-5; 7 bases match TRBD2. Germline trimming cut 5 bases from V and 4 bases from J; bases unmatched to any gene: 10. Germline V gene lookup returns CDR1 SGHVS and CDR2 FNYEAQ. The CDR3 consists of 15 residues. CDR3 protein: CASSVEPGGSETQYF. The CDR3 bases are TGTGCCAGCAGCGTTGAGCCCGGGGGGTCAGAGACCCAGTACTTC.

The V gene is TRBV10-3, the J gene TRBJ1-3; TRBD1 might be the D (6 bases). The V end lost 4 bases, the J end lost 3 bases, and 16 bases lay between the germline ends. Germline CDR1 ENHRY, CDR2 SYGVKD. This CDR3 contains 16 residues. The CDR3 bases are TGTGCCATCAGTGGAACAGGGAGGACTGTTGGAAACACCATATATTTT. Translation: CAISGTGRTVGNTIYF.

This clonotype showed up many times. CDR3 in DNA: TGTGCCAGCAGTGTCGAGACGGGGTACGAGCAGTACTTC. Translation: CASSVETGYEQYF. The V and J genes are TRBV2 and TRBJ2-7; D perhaps matches TRBD2 (5 bases). Between the trimmed V and J ends, which lost 4 bases and 4 bases, there was a span of 11 bases. The CDR3 is 13 amino acids. Germline lookup yields CDR1 SNHLY and CDR2 FYNNEI.

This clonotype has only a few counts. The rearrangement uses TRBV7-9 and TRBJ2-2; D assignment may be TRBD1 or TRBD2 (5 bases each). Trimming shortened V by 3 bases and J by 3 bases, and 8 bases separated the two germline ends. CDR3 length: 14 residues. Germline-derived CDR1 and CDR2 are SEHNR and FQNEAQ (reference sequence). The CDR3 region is CASSLTADTGELFF. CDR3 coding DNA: TGTGCCAGCAGCTTGACAGCGGACACCGGGGAGCTGTTTTTT. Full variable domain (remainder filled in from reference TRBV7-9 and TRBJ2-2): DTGVSQNPRHKITKRGQNVTFRCDPISEHNRLYWYRQTLGQGPEFLTYFQNEAQLEKSRLLSDRFSAERPKGSFSTLEIQRTEQGDSAMYLCASSLTADTGELFFGEGSRLTVL.